The rows below give T cell receptor beta chains drawn from one sample of a study of early T cells in non-severe SARS-CoV-2 infection. TCRdb recomputed calls from the 5' RACE reads with MiXCR, one row per CDR3 protein. The sample records 30,000 to 45,000 distinct CDR3 sequences, 4% to 5% being singletons. Sequenced input: whole blood. Receptors originate from an adult who was a healthcare worker with PCR-confirmed SARS-CoV-2 infection or an uninfected control (not recorded which). Each CDR3 is given with its conserved first and last residue. Fields, in order: D gene, J gene, clone size, V gene, CDR3 protein, CDR3 DNA. D genes are given only for firm matches. Sizes are listed as once, few, many or a size class.

d_call: .
j_call: TRBJ2-3
clone_size: many
v_call: TRBV27
cdr3_aa: CANSPWANTTDTQYF
cdr3_nt: TGTGCCAACTCACCGTGGGCCAACACTACAGATACGCAGTATTTT

d_call: TRBD1
j_call: TRBJ2-7
clone_size: many
v_call: TRBV12-3/TRBV12-4
cdr3_aa: CASSPRQGGEQYF
cdr3_nt: TGTGCCAGCAGTCCCCGACAGGGGGGCGAGCAGTACTTC

d_call: .
j_call: TRBJ1-6
clone_size: many
v_call: TRBV12-3/TRBV12-4
cdr3_aa: CASTPGALYSPLHF
cdr3_nt: TGTGCCAGCACCCCTGGGGCCTTGTACTCACCCCTCCACTTT

d_call: .
j_call: TRBJ2-1
clone_size: many
v_call: TRBV7-2
cdr3_aa: CASRPGGTYNEQFF
cdr3_nt: TGTGCCAGCCGTCCTGGAGGTACCTACAATGAGCAGTTCTTC

d_call: .
j_call: TRBJ2-1
clone_size: many
v_call: TRBV30
cdr3_aa: CAWSKVWPDGEQFF
cdr3_nt: TGTGCCTGGAGTAAGGTCTGGCCTGACGGTGAGCAGTTCTTC

d_call: TRBD2
j_call: TRBJ2-3
clone_size: many
v_call: TRBV19
cdr3_aa: CASNVLAGGLTDTQYF
cdr3_nt: TGTGCCAGTAACGTACTAGCGGGGGGGCTCACAGATACGCAGTATTTT

d_call: .
j_call: TRBJ2-5
clone_size: many
v_call: TRBV7-9
cdr3_aa: CASSSHRDSNQETQYF
cdr3_nt: TGTGCCAGCAGCTCCCACCGGGACTCCAATCAAGAGACCCAGTACTTC

d_call: TRBD1
j_call: TRBJ1-1
clone_size: many
v_call: TRBV7-9
cdr3_aa: CASSLEGTGYNEAFF
cdr3_nt: TGTGCCAGCAGCTTGGAAGGGACAGGCTATAATGAAGCTTTCTTT

d_call: TRBD1
j_call: TRBJ2-7
clone_size: many
v_call: TRBV7-4
cdr3_aa: CASSFYRDRSYEQYF
cdr3_nt: TGTGCCAGCAGCTTTTATAGGGACAGAAGCTACGAGCAGTACTTC

d_call: .
j_call: TRBJ2-1
clone_size: many
v_call: TRBV20-1
cdr3_aa: CSARGPTYEQFF
cdr3_nt: TGCAGTGCTAGAGGGCCCACTTATGAGCAGTTCTTC

d_call: .
j_call: TRBJ2-5
clone_size: many
v_call: TRBV21-1
cdr3_aa: CASSKSDSKETQYF
cdr3_nt: TGTGCCAGCAGCAAATCTGACAGTAAAGAGACCCAGTACTTC

d_call: TRBD1
j_call: TRBJ1-2
clone_size: many
v_call: TRBV28
cdr3_aa: CASVTGGEGYGYTF
cdr3_nt: TGTGCCAGCGTTACAGGGGGCGAGGGCTATGGCTACACCTTC

d_call: .
j_call: TRBJ1-3
clone_size: few
v_call: TRBV7-8
cdr3_aa: CASRDRDNRSGNTIYF
cdr3_nt: TGTGCCAGCAGGGACCGGGACAACCGCTCTGGAAACACCATATATTTT

d_call: .
j_call: TRBJ1-5
clone_size: many
v_call: TRBV5-6
cdr3_aa: CASSLAVGVPQHF
cdr3_nt: TGTGCCAGCAGCTTGGCTGTGGGGGTACCCCAGCATTTT

d_call: .
j_call: TRBJ2-3
clone_size: many
v_call: TRBV7-9
cdr3_aa: CASSSREWGRFTDTQYF
cdr3_nt: TGTGCCAGCAGCTCCCGAGAGTGGGGTAGATTCACAGATACGCAGTATTTT

d_call: .
j_call: TRBJ2-6
clone_size: many
v_call: TRBV20-1
cdr3_aa: CSARDGASPSGANVLTF
cdr3_nt: TGCAGTGCTAGAGATGGGGCGTCCCCCTCTGGGGCCAACGTCCTGACTTTC